This TCR beta chain was documented in a study of blood T cell repertoires in COVID-19. Looked up from germline, CDR1 is MDHEN and CDR2 is SYDVKM. Trimming left V 3 bases short and J 1 base short, with 24 bases between. CDR3 length: 19 residues. Enrolled through a virtual design, the participants were between roughly 18 and 90 years of age and came from about two dozen US areas. Donors in Cohort 3 counted as recovered after two negative PCRs, clearance, or symptom resolution. Profiling relied on immunoSEQ multiplex PCR, and the TCRdb table lists in-frame clones only, not all of them. The table shows more than 250,000 clones, with around 90% occurring only once.

This chain connects TRBV28 to TRBJ1-1, with a tentative D call TRBD1 (5 bases). The sequence was collected from a woman aged 40-49 years who had recovered from COVID-19. The source material was PBMCs or T cells enriched from blood (not recorded which). CDR3 in amino acids: CASSFVGRSRDWQNTEAFF. As DNA, the CDR3 is TGTGCCAGCAGTTTTGTCGGCAGGTCCAGGGATTGGCAGAACACTGAAGCTTTCTTT.